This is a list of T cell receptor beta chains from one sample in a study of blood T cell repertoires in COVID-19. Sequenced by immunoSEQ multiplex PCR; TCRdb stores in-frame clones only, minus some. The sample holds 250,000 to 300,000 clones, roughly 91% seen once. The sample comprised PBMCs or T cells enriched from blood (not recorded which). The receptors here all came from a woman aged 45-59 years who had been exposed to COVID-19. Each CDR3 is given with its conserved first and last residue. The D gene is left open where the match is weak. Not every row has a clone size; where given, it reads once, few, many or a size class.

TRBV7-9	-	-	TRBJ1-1	TGTGCCAGCAGCTTAACCCTCGAGCTTGGCACTGAAGCTTTCTTT	CASSLTLELGTEAFF
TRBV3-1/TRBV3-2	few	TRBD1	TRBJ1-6	TGTGCCAGCAGCCTGGGGACAGCTAATAATTCACCCCTCCACTTT	CASSLGTANNSPLHF
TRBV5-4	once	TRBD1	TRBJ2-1	TGTGCCAGCAGTTCGGACAGGGCAAATGAGCAGTTCTTC	CASSSDRANEQFF
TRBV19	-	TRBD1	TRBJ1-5	TGTGCCAGTGGGAATGACAGGGTCCCCAATCAGCCCCAGCATTTT	CASGNDRVPNQPQHF
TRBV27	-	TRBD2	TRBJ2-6	TGTGCCAGCAGTTCTCCGGGACTAGCGGGGGACTTTGGGGCCAACGTCCTGACTTTC	CASSSPGLAGDFGANVLTF
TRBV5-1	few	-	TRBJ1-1	TGCGCCAGCAGCTTGGCGGGACAGAACACTGAAGCTTTCTTT	CASSLAGQNTEAFF
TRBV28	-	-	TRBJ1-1	TGTGCCAGCAGTTTATGGTCGGGTAGTATGAGTAGATACACTGAAGCTTTCTTT	CASSLWSGSMSRYTEAFF
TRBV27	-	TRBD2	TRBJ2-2	TGTGCCAGCAGCCGGACTAGCGGGGGGGCGAACACCGGGGAGCTGTTTTTT	CASSRTSGGANTGELFF
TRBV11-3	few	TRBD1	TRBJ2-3	TGTGCCAGCAGCTTAGGGACAGGGGCCCGCACAGATACGCAGTATTTT	CASSLGTGARTDTQYF
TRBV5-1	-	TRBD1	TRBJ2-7	TGCGCCAGCAGTCCCGGGACAGCCTACGAGCAGTACTTC	CASSPGTAYEQYF
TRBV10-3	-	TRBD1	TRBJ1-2	TGTGCCATCAGTGATGGACAGGGGGTGGCTAACTATGGCTACACCTTC	CAISDGQGVANYGYTF
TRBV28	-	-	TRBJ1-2	TGTGCCAGCAGTTTAGCGGACACTAACTATGGCTACACCTTC	CASSLADTNYGYTF
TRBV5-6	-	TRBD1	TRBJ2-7	TGTGCCAGCAGCTTCGGTCAGGGGGCCAGCGAGCAGTACTTC	CASSFGQGASEQYF
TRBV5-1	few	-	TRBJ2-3	TGCGCCAGCAGCTTGAACGGGGGGCTCACAGATACGCAGTATTTT	CASSLNGGLTDTQYF
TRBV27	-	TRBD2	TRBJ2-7	TGTGCCAGCAGTTTATTTGTCGGGACTAGCGGGCAATACGAGCAGTACTTC	CASSLFVGTSGQYEQYF
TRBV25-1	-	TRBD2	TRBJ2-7	TGTGCCAGCAGTGAATCAGGCGGGGGGGCCTACGAGCAGTACTTC	CASSESGGGAYEQYF
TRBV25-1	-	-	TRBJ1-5	TGTGCCAGCAGTGAATTCGGAGGAGACGGCAATCAGCCCCAGCATTTT	CASSEFGGDGNQPQHF
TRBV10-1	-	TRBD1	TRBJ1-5	TGCGCCAGCAGTGAGTCTGGCAGGGGGGAAGGCGTTAGCAATCAGCCCCAGCATTTT	CASSESGRGEGVSNQPQHF